These 21 T cell receptor beta chains were all obtained from the same sample, sequenced in a study of CD8+ T cells in alopecia areata. Once RNA had been extracted, it was reverse transcribed into cDNA to act as the sequencing template. Profiling relied on immunoSEQ multiplex PCR, and the TCRdb table lists in-frame clones only, not all of them. The table lists 150,000 to 200,000 clones, around 63% of them singletons. Source: CD4+ T cells sorted from blood, taken at week 0. These receptor sequences come from a human donor with alopecia areata.

This clone showed up just a few times. This chain links TRBV29-1 with TRBJ2-3; 7 bases match TRBD1. Germline-derived CDR1 and CDR2 are SQVTM and ANQGSEA. The CDR3 spans 15 residues. V dropped 3 bases and J dropped 0; count of bases not matched to a gene: 6. CDR3: CSVDKGATSTDTQYF. As DNA, the CDR3 is TGCAGCGTTGATAAGGGGGCTACTAGCACAGATACGCAGTATTTT.

V is TRBV29-1 and J is TRBJ1-1; possibly TRBD1 for D (6 bases). This CDR3 spans 14 amino acids. Looked up from germline, CDR1 is SQVTM and CDR2 is ANQGSEA. Deletions cut 8 bases from V and 2 bases from J, with 18 bases between. CDR3 nucleotides: TGCAGCTCCTCCCAGGGGCATTTAAACACTGAAGCTTTCTTT. Protein sequence: CSSSQGHLNTEAFF.

This clone was found a few times. The chain uses TRBV18 and TRBJ2-1, with 9 nucleotides matching TRBD1. The CDR3 extends over 16 amino acids. The germline V gene has CDR1 KGHSH and CDR2 LQKENI. V shed 1 base, J shed 3 bases, and the junction held 4 bases outside the gene matches. CDR3 sequence reads: CASSPRGTGLYNEQFF. The CDR3, as DNA: TGTGCCAGCTCACCACGCGGGACAGGGCTCTACAATGAGCAGTTCTTC.

This clone occurred a few times. This chain uses TRBV4-3 with TRBJ1-3, with D hard to call. The CDR3 extends over 13 amino acids. Germline-derived CDR1 and CDR2 are LGHNA and YSLEER. V was pared by 1 base and J by 2 bases, with 3 bases between. The CDR3 nucleotides are TGCGCCAGCAGCCAAGGGCCTGGAAACACCATATATTTT. It translates to CASSQGPGNTIYF.

The chain is built from TRBV14 and TRBJ2-1; 8 nucleotides line up with TRBD1. J lost 8 bases, V lost 4 bases, and 16 bases had no gene match. The germline CDR1 and CDR2 sequences are SGHDN and FVKESK. The CDR3 contains 17 residues. The DNA for the CDR3 is TGTGCCAGCAGCCTATGGCTTGGACAGGGATCCCGCGATGAGCAGTTCTTC. It translates to CASSLWLGQGSRDEQFF.

This clone showed up just a few times. This chain links TRBV6-1 with TRBJ1-5; D is unresolved. The V and J ends lost 6 bases and 2 bases respectively, with 14 bases between them. Germline-derived CDR1 and CDR2 are MNHNS and SASEGT. CDR3 size: 15 residues. The chain's CDR3 is CASSSGESGNQPQHF. The DNA of the CDR3 is TGTGCCAGCAGCTCCGGAGAAAGTGGCAATCAGCCCCAGCATTTT.

The chain carries TRBV30 and TRBJ2-7; D remains unclear. The V end was cut by 0 bases, the J end by 6 bases, with 9 bases between. This CDR3 spans 12 amino acids. Germline values: CDR1 GTSNPN, CDR2 SVGIG (reference sequence). The CDR3 DNA reads as TGTGCCTGGAGTGTACGGGCAGGCGAGCAGTACTTC. This gives the protein CAWSVRAGEQYF.

This clone was found once. This chain links TRBV7-9 with TRBJ1-1, with 7 bases identical to TRBD1. This CDR3 spans 13 amino acids. With 5 bases clipped from V and 6 bases from J, the junction kept 6 bases outside the gene matches. Germline V gives CDR1 SEHNR, CDR2 FQNEAQ (reference sequence). CDR3 protein: CASSPNRGPEAFF. The CDR3 DNA sequence: TGTGCCAGCAGCCCCAACAGGGGCCCTGAAGCTTTCTTT.

The CDR3 region has the DNA TGTGCCACCTGGGACGGACTTGAAAAACTGTTTTTT. Amino acid sequence: CATWDGLEKLFF. V gene TRBV10-3 combines with J gene TRBJ1-4, with a tentative D call TRBD1 (5 bases). The CDR3 has 12 residues. The germline CDR1 and CDR2 sequences are ENHRY and SYGVKD. Trimming removed 10 bases from V and 7 bases from J, with 13 bases in between.

The chain employs TRBV7-2 and TRBJ2-3; D might be TRBD2 (5 bases). CDR1 is SGHTA, CDR2 FQGNSA, per germline. Trimming left V 1 base short and J 4 bases short, with 15 bases between. This CDR3 is built from 16 residues. CDR3 in amino acids: CASSLVPSLASDTQYF. In DNA form, the CDR3 reads TGTGCCAGCAGCTTAGTTCCTAGTTTAGCGTCAGATACGCAGTATTTT.

The chain couples TRBV9 to TRBJ2-1, with 12 bases lining up with TRBD2. This CDR3 spans 16 amino acids. Germline CDR1 is SGDLS and CDR2 is YYNGEE. The V gene end was trimmed by 4 bases and the J gene end by 10 bases; junction bases not matched to a gene: 12. The chain's CDR3 is CASSPRGTSGSGEQFF. As DNA, the CDR3 is TGTGCCAGCAGCCCCCGGGGGACTAGCGGGTCCGGGGAGCAGTTCTTC.

The chain employs TRBV30 and TRBJ2-3; D gene uncertain. Germline CDR1 GTSNPN, CDR2 SVGIG (reference sequence). Trimming left V 5 bases short and J 4 bases short, with 19 bases between. CDR3 size: 15 residues. The CDR3 region is CAWGAGSGWADTQYF. The CDR3 DNA sequence: TGTGCCTGGGGAGCAGGTAGTGGGTGGGCAGATACGCAGTATTTT.

In its sample, this clone was seen once. The chain recombines TRBV20-1 with TRBJ2-5; D is unclear. Trimming stripped 5 bases from V and 4 bases from J, with 8 bases between. Germline V gives CDR1 DFQATT, CDR2 SNEGSKA (reference sequence). The CDR3 is made up of 11 amino acids. Here the CDR3 reads CSAPRSETQYF. CDR3 in DNA: TGCAGTGCTCCCCGATCAGAGACCCAGTACTTC.

This chain joins TRBV20-1 and TRBJ1-1; D unresolved. Germline V gene sequence: CDR1 DFQATT, CDR2 SNEGSKA (reference sequence). Trimming removed 6 bases at V and 4 bases at J, with 6 bases between. The CDR3 consists of 10 residues. For the CDR3, the DNA is TGCAGTGCGGAGGGCACTGAAGCTTTCTTT. Its protein product is CSAEGTEAFF.

V is TRBV7-2 and J is TRBJ1-2; D may be TRBD1 (5 bases). Per the germline V gene, CDR1 is SGHTA and CDR2 is FQGNSA. The CDR3 sequence is 14 residues long. The ends were cut back, 4 bases at V and 0 bases at J, with 9 bases in the middle. CDR3 DNA: TGTGCCAGCAGCTGGGACCCTCCTAACTATGGCTACACCTTC. It is translated as CASSWDPPNYGYTF. The variable domain in full, with the rest retrieved from reference TRBV7-2 and TRBJ1-2, is GAGVSQSPSNKVTEKGKDVELRCDPISGHTALYWYRQSLGQGLEFLIYFQGNSAPDKSGLPSDRFSAERTGGSVSTLTIQRTQQEDSAVYLCASSWDPPNYGYTFGSGTRLTVV.

This clone was found a few times. The chain links TRBV5-1 to TRBJ1-5; D remains unclear. CDR1 SGHRS and CDR2 YFSETQ come from the germline V gene. The CDR3 runs to 16 residues. V was clipped by 0 bases and J by 2 bases, with 12 bases between them. The CDR3 sequence is CASSLGSLEGNQPQHF. The CDR3 DNA is TGCGCCAGCAGCTTGGGTTCCCTAGAGGGCAATCAGCCCCAGCATTTT.

V and J are TRBV5-1 and TRBJ2-5, with D unclear. The CDR3 sequence is 15 residues long. Germline values: CDR1 SGHRS, CDR2 YFSETQ. Between the trimmed V and J ends, which lost 0 bases and 1 base, there was a span of 10 bases. This chain's CDR3 is CASSLAKESQETQYF. In nucleotides, the CDR3 is TGCGCCAGCAGCTTGGCCAAGGAATCCCAAGAGACCCAGTACTTC.

This chain connects TRBV29-1 to TRBJ1-2, with TRBD1 identical over 11 bases. CDR3 size: 12 residues. Germline CDR1 is SQVTM and CDR2 is ANQGSEA. V was clipped by 7 bases and J by 6 bases; unmatched bases: 4. CDR3 sequence reads: CSARTGGDGYTF. The CDR3 DNA reads as TGCAGCGCCCGGACAGGGGGCGATGGCTACACCTTC.

The chain carries TRBV15 and TRBJ2-3; D gene uncertain. Trimming removed 5 bases from V and 3 bases from J, with 18 bases in between. CDR1 is LNHNV, CDR2 YYDKDF, per germline (reference sequence). The CDR3 sequence is 16 residues long. In nucleotides, the CDR3 is TGTGCCACCAGCGCTACTCCATCCAGTGGGACAGATACGCAGTATTTT. This encodes CATSATPSSGTDTQYF.

CDR3 sequence (DNA): TGCAGCGCTAGGACTAGCGGGGAGACCCAGTACTTC. Translation gives CSARTSGETQYF. The gene calls are TRBV29-1 and TRBJ2-5; 11 bases map to TRBD2. Germline trimming cut 7 bases from V and 5 bases from J; bases unmatched to any gene: 3. The CDR3 is 12 amino acids. CDR1 and CDR2 (germline): SQVTM, ANQGSEA. Variable domain in full (rest from reference TRBV29-1 and TRBJ2-5): SAVISQKPSRDICQRGTSLTIQCQVDSQVTMMFWYRQQPGQSLTLIATANQGSEATYESGFVIDKFPISRPNLTFSTLTVSNMSPEDSSIYLCSARTSGETQYFGPGTRLLVL.

The CDR3 loop is CAISDVLASYNEQFF. The CDR3 region has the DNA TGTGCCATCAGTGACGTACTAGCGAGCTACAATGAGCAGTTCTTC. The chain links TRBV10-3 to TRBJ2-1; 7 nucleotides align to TRBD2. Germline V gene lookup returns CDR1 ENHRY and CDR2 SYGVKD. The V gene end was trimmed by 3 bases and the J gene end by 3 bases; junction bases not matched to a gene: 5. This CDR3 has 15 amino acids.